One and the same sample provided the 5 T cell receptor beta chains below, sequenced in a study of response to subunit inactivated influenza vaccine. TCRdb reprocessed the RT-PCR reads via MiXCR and lists one record per CDR3 protein. The sample holds about 830,000 distinct CDR3 sequences, about 18% seen once. The sample was PBMCs from blood, taken approximately 5 days after vaccination. Receptors originate from a man aged 50 to 60 who received an inactivated influenza vaccine.

V usage is TRBV6-1 and J usage is TRBJ2-1; D is uncertain. The CDR3 has 17 residues. Germline lookup yields CDR1 MNHNS and CDR2 SASEGT. V was cut by 5 bases and J by 10 bases, with 27 bases left in between. CDR3 coding DNA: TGTGCCAGCAGTCCACGGATGCGAGTTCTTTTCAGGACGGAGCAGTTCTTC. Its translation is CASSPRMRVLFRTEQFF.

This clonotype was detected many times. This chain connects TRBV24-1 to TRBJ2-2; D is undetermined. Trimming stripped 1 base from V and 1 base from J, with 6 bases between. Germline-derived CDR1 and CDR2 are KGHDR and SFDVKD. The CDR3 is 15 residues long. The CDR3 sequence is CATSDLTQNTGELFF. The DNA of the CDR3 is TGTGCCACCAGTGATTTAACCCAGAACACCGGGGAGCTGTTTTTT.

This clonotype was detected a few times. V is TRBV28 and J is TRBJ2-7; TRBD2 aligns across 15 bases. Germline V gene sequence: CDR1 MDHEN, CDR2 SYDVKM. The CDR3 spans 16 residues. V lost 5 bases to trimming and J lost 6 bases; unmatched junction nucleotides: 8. The CDR3 nucleotides read TGTGCCAGCAGTCTCCCCGGACTAGCGGGGGGGGGCGAGCAGTACTTC. Its protein is CASSLPGLAGGGEQYF.

V usage is TRBV27 and J usage is TRBJ1-6; D ambiguous. CDR1 is MNHEY and CDR2 is SMNVEV in the germline V gene (reference sequence). The CDR3 consists of 14 residues. V dropped 5 bases and J dropped 10 bases, with 15 bases sitting between them. CDR3 coding DNA: TGTGCCAGCAGTCCCCAGGACCGGAGATCACCCCTCCACTTT. Translating it yields CASSPQDRRSPLHF.

V and J are TRBV20-1 and TRBJ2-1, with unresolved D. Between the trimmed V and J ends, which lost 2 bases and 6 bases, there was a span of 8 bases. The CDR3 consists of 12 residues. The germline V gene has CDR1 DFQATT and CDR2 SNEGSKA (reference sequence). The CDR3 DNA reads TGCAGTGCTAGAAGACTGGGCAATGAGCAGTTCTTC. The encoded protein is CSARRLGNEQFF.